These 19 T cell receptor beta chains were sequenced from one sample in a study of early T cells in non-severe SARS-CoV-2 infection. TCRdb redid the calling of the 5' RACE reads with MiXCR, one entry per CDR3 protein. The table lists around 60,000 distinct CDR3 sequences, 10% of them singletons, with more than 6.5% in the top ten. The specimen sequenced was whole blood. These receptors all come from an adult who was a healthcare worker with PCR-confirmed SARS-CoV-2 infection or an uninfected control (not recorded which).

This clonotype was picked up a small number of times. This chain connects TRBV12-5 to TRBJ1-1; maybe TRBD1 (6 bases). Germline V lookup: CDR1 LGHNT, CDR2 FRNRAP. Trimming removed 0 bases from V and 0 bases from J, with 8 bases in between. CDR3 size: 15 residues. The CDR3 DNA reads TGTGCTAGTGGTTTGGTACAGGGATTGAACACTGAAGCTTTCTTT. Protein sequence: CASGLVQGLNTEAFF.

The chain is built from TRBV30 and TRBJ2-7; the D gene could be TRBD1 or TRBD2 (6 bases each). Per germline, CDR1 GTSNPN and CDR2 SVGIG (reference sequence). V was cut by 4 bases and J by 10 bases, with 20 bases left in between. The CDR3 spans 13 residues. The CDR3: CAWTPGPGEVQYF. CDR3 bases: TGTGCCTGGACCCCAGGTCCAGGGGAGGTCCAGTACTTC.

The J gene is TRBJ1-4, the V gene TRBV29-1; D is uncertain. Germline CDR1 reads SQVTM; CDR2 reads ANQGSEA. The CDR3 length is 13 residues. Trimming took 3 bases from V and 8 from J, leaving 13 bases between them. CDR3 coding DNA: TGCAGCGTTGATGACGGGGTACGCGAAAAACTGTTTTTT. Translated, it gives CSVDDGVREKLFF.

The chain couples TRBV3-1 to TRBJ2-7; D uncertain. Trimming cost V 0 bases and J 6 bases, with 9 bases left between them. The CDR3 contains 13 residues. The germline V gene encodes CDR1 LGHDT and CDR2 YNNKEL (reference sequence). CDR3 sequence reads: CASSQDRGLEQYF. Written as DNA, the CDR3 is TGTGCCAGCAGCCAAGATCGAGGTCTCGAGCAGTACTTC.

The table lists this clonotype with many counts. This rearrangement joins TRBV20-1 to TRBJ1-5, with D unclear. CDR1 and CDR2 (germline): DFQATT, SNEGSKA (reference sequence). This CDR3 spans 13 amino acids. The V and J ends lost 1 base and 5 bases respectively, with 9 bases between them. DNA of the CDR3: TGCAGTGCTAGAGCGACATTCCATCAGCCCCAGCATTTT. Translating it yields CSARATFHQPQHF.

Ten or more counts support this clonotype. The rearrangement links TRBV12-3 or TRBV12-4 to TRBJ2-1, with D unresolved. V lost 6 bases and J lost 7, with 7 bases in between. This CDR3 is built from 11 residues. The CDR3 protein is CASSGWNEQFF. CDR3 nucleotides: TGTGCCAGCAGCGGCTGGAATGAGCAGTTCTTC.

Ten or more counts support this clonotype. The chain recombines TRBV6-6 with TRBJ1-3; D uncertain. CDR3 length: 15 residues. The germline gives CDR1 MNHNY, CDR2 SVGAGI (reference sequence). V lost 0 bases and J 8 bases, leaving 14 bases between the germline ends. This chain's CDR3 is CASSYSADREDTIYF. The CDR3, as DNA: TGTGCCAGCAGTTACTCGGCAGACCGGGAGGACACCATATATTTT.

This clonotype has a count of ten or more. This chain connects TRBV24-1 to TRBJ1-4; D gene ambiguous. Trimming removed 9 bases from V and 4 bases from J, with 11 bases in between. Germline CDR1 is KGHDR and CDR2 is SFDVKD. There are 13 residues in the CDR3. This chain's CDR3 is CATQRALNEKLFF. In nucleotides, the CDR3 is TGTGCCACCCAAAGGGCCCTTAATGAAAAACTGTTTTTT.

A word on this clonotype: This may be a read error: a much more frequent sequence differs by one nucleotide. V and J are TRBV7-8 and TRBJ1-4; no reliable D call. V lost 0 bases, J lost 4 bases, and 12 bases lay in between. CDR1 SGHVS and CDR2 FQNEAQ come from the germline V gene. This CDR3 is built from 16 residues. CDR3 sequence: CASSLALSGSNEKLFF. The CDR3 DNA reads TGTGCCAGCAGCTTAGCCCTCAGTGGGAGTAATGAAAAACTGTTTTTT. Together with reference TRBV7-8 and TRBJ1-4, the CDR3 gives the full variable domain: GAGVSQSPRYKVAKRGQDVALRCDPISGHVSLFWYQQALGQGPEFLTYFQNEAQLDKSGLPSDRFFAERPEGSVSTLKIQRTQQEDSAVYLCASSLALSGSNEKLFFGSGTQLSVL.

In this sample, this clonotype turned up many times. The gene calls are TRBV25-1 and TRBJ2-1; possible D gene TRBD2, 5 bases. CDR3 length equals 15 residues. In germline, CDR1 is MGHDK, CDR2 SYGVNS. Deletions cut 3 bases from V and 0 bases from J, with 9 bases between. The CDR3: CASSERVSSYNEQFF. CDR3 DNA sequence: TGTGCCAGCAGTGAGCGGGTAAGCTCCTACAATGAGCAGTTCTTC.

This clonotype appeared many times. V gene TRBV6-5 combines with J gene TRBJ2-1; D may be TRBD1 (6 bases). Germline-derived CDR1 and CDR2 are MNHEY and SVGAGI. The ends were cut back, 6 bases at V and 0 bases at J, with 12 bases in the middle. This CDR3 region has 15 residues. The CDR3 DNA follows: TGTGCCAGCAGCCCCGACAGGTTCTCCTACAATGAGCAGTTCTTC. Translation gives CASSPDRFSYNEQFF.

This clonotype was seen at least ten times. J is TRBJ2-1 and V is TRBV3-1, with D perhaps matching TRBD2 (6 bases). This CDR3 contains 16 residues. Germline lookup yields CDR1 LGHDT and CDR2 YNNKEL (reference sequence). Trimming removed 1 base from V and 8 bases from J, with 18 bases in between. The CDR3 loop is CASSQVEGVLLYEQFF. As DNA, the CDR3 is TGTGCCAGCAGCCAAGTGGAGGGAGTGCTTTTGTATGAGCAGTTCTTC.

The V call is TRBV29-1, the J call TRBJ2-3; TRBD1 matches 9 bases. Germline loops: CDR1 SQVTM, CDR2 ANQGSEA. The CDR3 contains 11 residues. The V and J ends lost 7 bases and 6 bases, in that order; junction bases with no gene match: 2. The CDR3 region is CSGTGDDTQYF. The DNA of the CDR3 is TGCAGCGGGACAGGGGACGATACGCAGTATTTT.

This sequence joins TRBV7-9 and TRBJ2-5; tentatively, D is TRBD1 (8 bases). V was clipped by 4 bases and J by 4 bases, with 16 bases between them. Germline loops: CDR1 SEHNR, CDR2 FQNEAQ (reference sequence). This CDR3 has 15 residues. The CDR3 loop is CASSYGQGGGETQYF. DNA for the CDR3: TGTGCCAGCAGCTACGGACAGGGAGGGGGAGAGACCCAGTACTTC.

This clonotype was seen more than once but under ten times. V and J are TRBV28 and TRBJ2-3; D perhaps matches TRBD2 (6 bases). CDR3 length: 13 amino acids. From germline, CDR1 is MDHEN and CDR2 SYDVKM. The V end lost 11 bases, the J end lost 1 base, and 13 bases lay between the germline ends. Written as DNA, the CDR3 is TGTGCCTGTCGGGGGACTGGCACAGATACGCAGTATTTT. Protein: CACRGTGTDTQYF.

This clonotype was picked up a small number of times. The V gene is TRBV6-6, the J gene TRBJ1-6; 7 bases are a match to TRBD1. After removal of 6 bases from V and 7 bases from J, the junction contained 12 bases not matched to a gene. The CDR3 runs to 16 residues. Looked up from germline, CDR1 is MNHNY and CDR2 is SVGAGI (reference sequence). This chain's CDR3 is CASSRQRTGSNSPLHF. In DNA, the CDR3 is TGTGCCAGCAGCCGACAAAGGACAGGTTCAAATTCACCCCTCCACTTT.

CDR3: CASGRTALYGYTF. As DNA, the CDR3 is TGTGCCAGCGGAAGGACAGCCCTATATGGCTACACCTTC. V gene TRBV27 combines with J gene TRBJ1-2; weak D call: TRBD1 (6 bases). The CDR3 is 13 amino acids. The germline V gene has CDR1 MNHEY and CDR2 SMNVEV (reference sequence). Trimming took 8 bases from V and 5 from J, leaving 15 bases between them.

The V call is TRBV27, the J call TRBJ2-6, with a possible D match to TRBD1 (6 bases). The germline gives CDR1 MNHEY, CDR2 SMNVEV (reference sequence). The V and J ends lost 5 bases and 0 bases respectively, with 11 bases between them. The CDR3 consists of 16 residues. In DNA form, the CDR3 reads TGTGCCAGCAGTGCCCGCAGGGGCTCTGGGGCCAACGTCCTGACTTTC. As protein: CASSARRGSGANVLTF.

This clonotype was seen at least ten times. The chain recombines TRBV5-4 with TRBJ2-7; TRBD1 is a possible D gene (6 bases). The CDR3 is 14 amino acids. Germline CDR1 and CDR2: SGHNT and YYREEE (reference sequence). V was clipped by 3 bases and J by 3 bases, with 13 bases between them. CDR3 DNA: TGTGCCAGCAGCTCCAGGGGTTTTCGCTACGAGCAGTACTTC. Protein product: CASSSRGFRYEQYF.